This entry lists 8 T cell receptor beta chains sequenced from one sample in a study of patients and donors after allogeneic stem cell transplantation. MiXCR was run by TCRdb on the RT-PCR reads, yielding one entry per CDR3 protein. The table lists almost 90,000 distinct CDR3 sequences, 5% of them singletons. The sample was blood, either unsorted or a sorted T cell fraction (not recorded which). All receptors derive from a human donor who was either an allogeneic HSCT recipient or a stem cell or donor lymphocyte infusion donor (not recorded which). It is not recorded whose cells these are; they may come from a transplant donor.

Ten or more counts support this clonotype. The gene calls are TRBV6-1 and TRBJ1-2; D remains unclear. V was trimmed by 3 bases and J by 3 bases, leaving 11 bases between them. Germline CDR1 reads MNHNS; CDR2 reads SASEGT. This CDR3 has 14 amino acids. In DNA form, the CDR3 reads TGTGCCAGCAGTGACATGGAGGGAGACTATGGCTACACCTTC. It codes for CASSDMEGDYGYTF.

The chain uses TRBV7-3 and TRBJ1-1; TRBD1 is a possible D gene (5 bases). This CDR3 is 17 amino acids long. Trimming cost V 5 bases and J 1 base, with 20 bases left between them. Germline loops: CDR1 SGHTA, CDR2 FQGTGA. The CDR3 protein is CASSPGGVDVTNTEAFF. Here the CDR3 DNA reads TGTGCCAGCAGCCCGGGGGGAGTCGATGTTACGAACACTGAAGCTTTCTTT.

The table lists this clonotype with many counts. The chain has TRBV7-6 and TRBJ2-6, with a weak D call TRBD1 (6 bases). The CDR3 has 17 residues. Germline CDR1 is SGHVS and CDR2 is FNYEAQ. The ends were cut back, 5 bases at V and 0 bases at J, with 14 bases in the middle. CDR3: CASSLGHLSSGANVLTF. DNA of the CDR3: TGTGCCAGCAGCCTGGGACATTTAAGCTCTGGGGCCAACGTCCTGACTTTC.

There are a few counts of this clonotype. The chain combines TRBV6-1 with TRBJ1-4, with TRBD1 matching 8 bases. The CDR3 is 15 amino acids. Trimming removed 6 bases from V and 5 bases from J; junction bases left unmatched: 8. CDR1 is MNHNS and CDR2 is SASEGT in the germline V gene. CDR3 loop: CASRDSGGANEKLFF. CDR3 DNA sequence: TGTGCCAGCAGAGACTCAGGGGGCGCGAATGAAAAACTGTTTTTT.

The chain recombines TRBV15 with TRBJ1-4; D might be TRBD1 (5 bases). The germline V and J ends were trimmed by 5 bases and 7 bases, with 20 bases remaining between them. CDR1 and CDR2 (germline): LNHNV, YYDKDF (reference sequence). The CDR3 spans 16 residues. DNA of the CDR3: TGTGCCACCAGCGGCCGCCATACCACAGGAATTGAAAAACTGTTTTTT. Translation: CATSGRHTTGIEKLFF.

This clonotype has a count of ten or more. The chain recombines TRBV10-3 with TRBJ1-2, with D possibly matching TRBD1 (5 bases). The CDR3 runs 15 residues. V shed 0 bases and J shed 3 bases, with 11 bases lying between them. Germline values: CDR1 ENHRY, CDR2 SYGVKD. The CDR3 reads CAISESTAGHYGYTF. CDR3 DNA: TGTGCCATCAGTGAGTCGACGGCAGGGCACTATGGCTACACCTTC.

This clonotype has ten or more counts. DNA for the CDR3: TGCGCCAGCAGCCACCTGAGGGCCACTAGCGGGAGAGGAAATGAGCAGTTCTTC. Protein sequence: CASSHLRATSGRGNEQFF. The rearrangement joins TRBV4-1 to TRBJ2-1, with 11 bases identical to TRBD2. This CDR3 is built from 18 residues. V trimming: 3 bases; J trimming: 7 bases; junction bases outside the gene matches: 14. Germline-derived CDR1 and CDR2 are MGHRA and YSYEKL.

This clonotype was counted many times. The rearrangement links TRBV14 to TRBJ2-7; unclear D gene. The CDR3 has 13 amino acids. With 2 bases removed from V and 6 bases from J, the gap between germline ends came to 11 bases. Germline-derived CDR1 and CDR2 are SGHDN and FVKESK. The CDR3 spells CASSQSLASEQYF. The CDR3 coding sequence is TGTGCCAGCAGCCAATCGCTCGCTAGCGAGCAGTACTTC. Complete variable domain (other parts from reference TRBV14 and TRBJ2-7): EAGVTQFPSHSVIEKGQTVTLRCDPISGHDNLYWYRRVMGKEIKFLLHFVKESKQDESGMPNNRFLAERTGGTYSTLKVQPAELEDSGVYFCASSQSLASEQYFGPGTRLTVT.